This T cell receptor beta chain was captured by sequencing in a study of chemoradiotherapy in HPV16-positive cancers. Profiled with immunoSEQ multiplex PCR; TCRdb holds only in-frame clones, not every one. The sample yields over 7,000 clones, about 88% seen once. V was pared by 6 bases and J by 7 bases, with 13 bases between. CDR1 is SNHLY and CDR2 is FYNNEI in the germline V gene. The length of the CDR3 is 14 residues. The starting material was tumor tissue, obtained from a patient who underwent chemoradiotherapy. The origin of this receptor is a human donor with HPV-associated anogenital cancer. The rearrangement links TRBV2 to TRBJ1-6, with a tentative D call TRBD1 (6 bases). The CDR3 loop is CASRNRDRNSPLHF. The CDR3 coding sequence is TGTGCCAGCAGAAACAGGGACCGAAATTCACCCCTCCACTTT. Using reference TRBV2 and TRBJ1-6 for the parts outside the CDR3, the full variable domain is EPEVTQTPSHQVTQMGQEVILRCVPISNHLYFYWYRQILGQKVEFLVSFYNNEISEKSEIFDDQFSVERPDGSNFTLKIRSTKLEDSAMYFCASRNRDRNSPLHFGNGTRLTVT.